The clone carrying this T cell receptor (beta chain) was seen just once. Its antigen is not known. With 0 bases removed from V and 7 bases from J, the gap between germline ends came to 13 bases. This CDR3 has 14 amino acids. The V gene's germline CDR1 is SGHDN and CDR2 FVKESK. PCR primers comprised 60 Vbeta and 13 Jbeta primers. The table came from immunoSEQ multiplex PCR; TCRdb's copy has only in-frame clones and leaves some out. The sample includes 90,000 to 130,000 clones, approximately 80% of them seen just once. This record belongs to a study of cytomegalovirus exposure and HLA in healthy donors. Study as a whole: A prior analysis found 117 million unique TCR beta sequences from 170 million or so T cells. Tens of millions of unique TCRs from HLA-typed donors were held in an early release of data. Of more than 350 genotyped donors, 65% to 85% clustered with self-reported Caucasian donors.

Study-level results: Cytomegalovirus association was assigned to 170 or so TCR beta chains.

This TCR was recovered from a young man in good health and CMV-seropositive. The chain is built from TRBV14 and TRBJ2-7, with D perhaps matching TRBD1 or TRBD2 (6 bases each). Sequenced input: PBMCs. Here the CDR3 DNA reads TGTGCCAGCAGCCAAGATTTTCGGGGGCGGGAGCAGTACGTC. Translation gives CASSQDFRGREQYV.